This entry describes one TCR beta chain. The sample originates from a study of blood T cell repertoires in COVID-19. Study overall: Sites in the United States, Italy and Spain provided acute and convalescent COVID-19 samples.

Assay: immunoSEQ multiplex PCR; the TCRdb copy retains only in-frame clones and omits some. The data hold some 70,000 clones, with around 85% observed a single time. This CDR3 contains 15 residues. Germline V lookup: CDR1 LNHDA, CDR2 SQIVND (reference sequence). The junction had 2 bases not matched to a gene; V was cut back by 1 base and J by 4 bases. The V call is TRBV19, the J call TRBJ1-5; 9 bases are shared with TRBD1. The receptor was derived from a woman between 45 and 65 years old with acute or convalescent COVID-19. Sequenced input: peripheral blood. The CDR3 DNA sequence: TGTGCCAGTAGTATAGGGGACAGGGTGAATCAGCCCCAGCATTTT. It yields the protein CASSIGDRVNQPQHF.